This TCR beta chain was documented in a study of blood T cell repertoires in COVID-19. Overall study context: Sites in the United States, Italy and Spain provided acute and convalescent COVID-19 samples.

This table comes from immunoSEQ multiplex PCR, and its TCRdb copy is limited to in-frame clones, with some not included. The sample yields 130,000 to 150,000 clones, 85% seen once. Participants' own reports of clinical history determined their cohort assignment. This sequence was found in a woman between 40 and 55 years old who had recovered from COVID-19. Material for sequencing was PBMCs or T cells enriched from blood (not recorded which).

The CDR3 protein is CASSHKGAPYNEQFF. Written as DNA, the CDR3 is TGTGCCAGCAGCCACAAGGGAGCCCCGTACAATGAGCAGTTCTTC. The chain recombines TRBV14 with TRBJ2-1; tentative D call: TRBD2 (5 bases). The CDR3 extends over 15 amino acids. Germline assignment: CDR1 SGHDN and CDR2 FVKESK. V was clipped by 3 bases and J by 4 bases, with 13 bases between them.